Presented here are 11 T cell receptor beta chains from one specimen sequenced in a study of cytomegalovirus exposure and HLA in healthy donors. The PCR contained 60 Vbeta and 13 Jbeta primers. The table came from immunoSEQ multiplex PCR; TCRdb's copy has only in-frame clones and leaves some out. The top ten clones hold just under 3% of a sample with 90,000 to 150,000 clones, roughly four fifths of them seen once. Sequencing input: PBMCs. All receptors derive from a woman in her thirties or forties in good health and CMV-seropositive.

This chain links TRBV11-2 with TRBJ1-1; 7 nucleotides agree with TRBD1. CDR3 length: 13 amino acids. The ends lost 5 bases at V and 5 bases at J; junction bases unmatched: 5. Germline CDR1 reads SGHAT; CDR2 reads FQNNGV. CDR3 nucleotides: TGTGCCAGCAGCAGTAACAGGGGTACTGAAGCTTTCTTT. Translation gives CASSSNRGTEAFF.

The chain has TRBV20-1 and TRBJ1-2; no clear D. This CDR3 comprises 10 residues. V lost 3 bases and J lost 7, with 6 bases in between. Germline CDR1 is DFQATT and CDR2 is SNEGSKA (reference sequence). The CDR3: CSASRGGYTF. In nucleotides, the CDR3 is TGCAGTGCTAGTAGAGGTGGCTACACCTTC.

This clone appeared once. This sequence joins TRBV4-3 and TRBJ2-3; 11 bases map to TRBD2. V lost 0 bases and J lost 0; bases outside the gene matches: 8. CDR3 length equals 19 residues. Germline CDR1 and CDR2: LGHNA and YSLEER. The CDR3 is CASSQDASGGPTSTDTQYF. Written as DNA, the CDR3 is TGCGCCAGCAGCCAAGATGCTAGCGGGGGGCCTACTAGCACAGATACGCAGTATTTT.

The chain employs TRBV6-5 and TRBJ1-1; maybe TRBD1 (5 bases). CDR3 length: 15 residues. V shed 5 bases and J shed 1 base, with 14 bases lying between them. Germline V gives CDR1 MNHEY, CDR2 SVGAGI. CDR3 DNA: TGTGCCAGCAGTCGACGACAGATTAGGAACACTGAAGCTTTCTTT. Its protein is CASSRRQIRNTEAFF.

This clone occurred a few times. The sample carries other DNA sequences with the same CDR3. This sequence joins TRBV14 and TRBJ2-1; 9 bases map to TRBD2. This CDR3 has 15 amino acids. Losses at the gene ends were 3 bases for V and 7 bases for J; bases not matched to a gene: 7. Germline lookup yields CDR1 SGHDN and CDR2 FVKESK. CDR3 coding DNA: TGTGCCAGCAGCCAGGCAGCGGGAGGAGGAAATGAGCAGTTCTTC. It translates to CASSQAAGGGNEQFF. Variable domain in full (rest from reference TRBV14 and TRBJ2-1): EAGVTQFPSHSVIEKGQTVTLRCDPISGHDNLYWYRRVMGKEIKFLLHFVKESKQDESGMPNNRFLAERTGGTYSTLKVQPAELEDSGVYFCASSQAAGGGNEQFFGPGTRLTVL.

This chain uses TRBV6-1 with TRBJ2-7; perhaps TRBD2 as D (6 bases). The V end lost 3 bases, the J end lost 2 bases, and 14 bases lay between the germline ends. CDR1 MNHNS and CDR2 SASEGT come from the germline V gene. The CDR3 length is 15 residues. CDR3 in DNA: TGTGCCAGCAGTGATGACCGTCGGGGGACCTACGAGCAGTACTTC. Translated, it gives CASSDDRRGTYEQYF.

The table lists this clone with a count of one. The V gene is TRBV6-6, the J gene TRBJ1-2, with D maybe TRBD1 (6 bases). The V gene's germline CDR1 is MNHNY and CDR2 SVGAGI (reference sequence). The CDR3 is 12 amino acids. Trimming pared 5 bases from V and 5 bases from J, leaving 9 bases between. The CDR3 bases are TGTGCCAGCAGTCAGGGGTGGTATGGCTACACCTTC. It codes for CASSQGWYGYTF.

In this sample, this clone turned up a few times. The CDR3 protein is CASSQAPGLVAGEQYF. CDR3 bases: TGCGCCAGCAGCCAAGCCCCGGGACTCGTGGCCGGCGAGCAGTACTTC. V usage is TRBV4-3 and J usage is TRBJ2-7; a possible D gene is TRBD2 (6 bases). Trimming removed 1 base from V and 6 bases from J, with 19 bases in between. Germline V gene sequence: CDR1 LGHNA, CDR2 YSLEER. The CDR3 runs 16 residues.

This chain connects TRBV2 to TRBJ2-4, with D perhaps matching TRBD1 (5 bases). Germline values: CDR1 SNHLY, CDR2 FYNNEI. This CDR3 has 14 amino acids. V dropped 1 base and J dropped 7 bases, with 11 bases sitting between them. The CDR3 region has the DNA TGTGCCAGCAGTGAAGTGCAGGGTGGGAACATTCAGTACTTC. Its translation: CASSEVQGGNIQYF. Complete variable domain (other parts from reference TRBV2 and TRBJ2-4): EPEVTQTPSHQVTQMGQEVILRCVPISNHLYFYWYRQILGQKVEFLVSFYNNEISEKSEIFDDQFSVERPDGSNFTLKIRSTKLEDSAMYFCASSEVQGGNIQYFGAGTRLSVL.

The rearrangement links TRBV6-6 to TRBJ1-5, with a tentative D call TRBD1 (5 bases). The V end lost 5 bases, the J end lost 7 bases, and 12 bases lay between the germline ends. The length of the CDR3 is 13 residues. Germline CDR1 MNHNY, CDR2 SVGAGI (reference sequence). The CDR3 nucleotides read TGTGCCAGCAGTCTACAGGAAGAACAGCCCCAGCATTTT. Its translation is CASSLQEEQPQHF.

The J gene is TRBJ2-1, the V gene TRBV11-2, with 10 bases lining up with TRBD2. The CDR3 loop spans 15 amino acids. V lost 0 bases to trimming and J lost 10 bases; unmatched junction nucleotides: 6. CDR1 and CDR2 from the germline V gene are SGHAT and FQNNGV. CDR3 region: CASSLEGLAGGEQFF. The DNA for the CDR3 is TGTGCCAGCAGCTTAGAAGGGTTAGCGGGAGGCGAGCAGTTCTTC.